Shown below are 32 T cell receptor beta chains from a single sample sequenced in a study of neoadjuvant anti-PD-1 for oral cavity cancer. Time point noted: after neoadjuvant nivolumab, at surgical resection. Profiled with immunoSEQ multiplex PCR; TCRdb holds only in-frame clones, not every one. The table records 20,000 to 25,000 clones, 40% to 50% of them present only once. Source: tumor tissue, taken after nivolumab (anti-PD-1) treatment. The receptors originated from a person between 35 and 79 years old with oral cavity squamous cell carcinoma.

The sample holds a few counts of this clone. The gene calls are TRBV6-1 and TRBJ2-5; TRBD2 aligns across 13 bases. The germline gives CDR1 MNHNS, CDR2 SASEGT. V dropped 5 bases and J dropped 4; count of bases not matched to a gene: 4. The CDR3 loop spans 15 amino acids. The CDR3 is CASSSTSGGVETQYF. DNA for the CDR3: TGTGCCAGCAGTTCCACTAGCGGGGGGGTAGAGACCCAGTACTTC.

V usage is TRBV5-1 and J usage is TRBJ2-7; no clear D gene. The CDR3 covers 15 residues. Germline-derived CDR1 and CDR2 are SGHRS and YFSETQ. Deletions cut 2 bases from V and 6 bases from J, with 18 bases between. The CDR3 protein is CASSFSDGRIPEQYF. For the CDR3, the DNA is TGCGCCAGCAGCTTTTCAGACGGCAGAATTCCCGAGCAGTACTTC.

The CDR3 is CSVVQLQGTTDTQYF. CDR3 sequence (DNA): TGCAGCGTTGTCCAACTTCAGGGCACGACAGATACGCAGTATTTT. The chain recombines TRBV29-1 with TRBJ2-3; the D gene is possibly TRBD1 (5 bases). The CDR3 is 15 residues long. Trimming removed 4 bases from V and 3 bases from J, with 17 bases in between. Germline CDR1 reads SQVTM; CDR2 reads ANQGSEA.

The V call is TRBV4-1, the J call TRBJ2-1; D remains unclear. The germline gives CDR1 MGHRA, CDR2 YSYEKL. The V and J ends lost 3 bases and 4 bases respectively, with 10 bases between them. The CDR3 has 14 amino acids. This CDR3 is CASSHHRAYNEQFF. CDR3 DNA sequence: TGCGCCAGCAGCCACCACCGGGCATACAATGAGCAGTTCTTC.

This clone was detected ten times or more. This chain uses TRBV7-9 with TRBJ1-2; D remains ambiguous. Between the trimmed V and J ends, which lost 4 bases and 8 bases, there was a span of 8 bases. This CDR3 has 11 amino acids. Germline V gene lookup returns CDR1 SEHNR and CDR2 FQNEAQ (reference sequence). The CDR3 nucleotides are TGTGCCAGCAGCTCCGGTTGGGGCTACACCTTC. This sequence encodes CASSSGWGYTF.

This clone was counted at least ten times. The CDR3 DNA sequence: TGTGCCAGCAGACAACAGGGAGCCGGGGAGCTGTTTTTT. Its protein is CASRQQGAGELFF. The J gene is TRBJ2-2, the V gene TRBV25-1, with D tentatively TRBD1 (6 bases). Germline CDR1 reads MGHDK; CDR2 reads SYGVNS. V lost 6 bases and J 6 bases, leaving 11 bases between the germline ends. CDR3 size: 13 residues.

This chain uses TRBV7-9 with TRBJ2-5; TRBD1 might be the D (5 bases). The germline CDR1 and CDR2 sequences are SEHNR and FQNEAQ (reference sequence). V lost 4 bases and J lost 5, with 17 bases in between. There are 15 residues in the CDR3. The CDR3 reads CASSYGQGRWETQYF. The DNA of the CDR3 is TGTGCCAGCAGCTACGGGCAGGGAAGGTGGGAGACCCAGTACTTC.

The chain links TRBV6-6 to TRBJ2-2; TRBD2 matches 7 bases. CDR1 and CDR2 (germline): MNHNY, SVGAGI (reference sequence). CDR3 length: 15 amino acids. The junction had 10 bases not matched to a gene; V was cut back by 7 bases and J by 5 bases. The CDR3 nucleotides are TGTGCCAGCAACCCTATTGCGGGGGAAACCGGGGAGCTGTTTTTT. Its protein product is CASNPIAGETGELFF.

The rearrangement joins TRBV11-2 to TRBJ2-1, with 7 bases lining up with TRBD2. The V gene's germline CDR1 is SGHAT and CDR2 FQNNGV. V was pared by 5 bases and J by 7 bases, with 2 bases of the junction left unmatched. The CDR3 length is 12 residues. CDR3 sequence: CASSHGRNEQFF. For the CDR3, the DNA is TGTGCCAGCAGCCACGGGAGGAATGAGCAGTTCTTC.

CDR3 nucleotides: TGTGCCAGCAGCTTAGAAACGCCCTCCATAGCGGGGGGTCGCAATGAGCAGTTCTTC. Amino acid sequence: CASSLETPSIAGGRNEQFF. V and J are TRBV7-6 and TRBJ2-1; 10 bases are shared with TRBD2. Trimming cost V 1 base and J 6 bases; bases outside gene matches: 15. The CDR3 consists of 19 residues. Per the germline V gene, CDR1 is SGHVS and CDR2 is FNYEAQ.

This CDR3 reads CASSQDTRGNGQPQHF. The CDR3 DNA is TGCGCCAGCAGCCAAGATACGCGGGGCAATGGCCAGCCCCAGCATTTT. The V gene is TRBV4-3, the J gene TRBJ1-5; TRBD1 is a possible D gene (5 bases). The V end was cut by 0 bases, the J end by 7 bases, with 16 bases between. The CDR3 consists of 16 residues. CDR1 and CDR2 (germline): LGHNA, YSLEER.

This clone was found a few times. This chain connects TRBV20-1 to TRBJ2-1; D gene uncertain. CDR3 length: 10 amino acids. The V gene's germline CDR1 is DFQATT and CDR2 SNEGSKA (reference sequence). V lost 0 bases, J lost 6 bases, and 0 bases lay in between. The chain's CDR3 is CSARDNEQFF. The CDR3, as DNA: TGCAGTGCTAGAGACAATGAGCAGTTCTTC.

The chain combines TRBV28 with TRBJ1-2; D is unclear. CDR3 length: 13 amino acids. Trimming took 1 base from V and 2 from J, leaving 5 bases between them. The V gene's germline CDR1 is MDHEN and CDR2 SYDVKM. The CDR3 sequence: CASSLLQNYGYTF. The CDR3 coding sequence is TGTGCCAGCAGTTTATTGCAGAACTATGGCTACACCTTC.

The CDR3 region is CASSLGTSGGSQETQYF. CDR3 coding DNA: TGTGCCAGCAGCTTAGGGACTAGCGGGGGGTCTCAAGAGACCCAGTACTTC. J is TRBJ2-5 and V is TRBV7-2; TRBD2 agrees at 14 bases. Germline V gene lookup returns CDR1 SGHTA and CDR2 FQGNSA. The CDR3 has 17 residues. With 1 base clipped from V and 2 bases from J, the junction kept 3 bases outside the gene matches. The variable domain in full, completed from reference TRBV7-2 and TRBJ2-5, reads GAGVSQSPSNKVTEKGKDVELRCDPISGHTALYWYRQSLGQGLEFLIYFQGNSAPDKSGLPSDRFSAERTGGSVSTLTIQRTQQEDSAVYLCASSLGTSGGSQETQYFGPGTRLLVL.

The chain couples TRBV28 to TRBJ2-7; 9 nucleotides agree with TRBD1. The CDR3 is made up of 15 amino acids. From germline, CDR1 is MDHEN and CDR2 SYDVKM. After removal of 7 bases from V and 3 bases from J, the junction contained 10 bases not matched to a gene. The CDR3 nucleotides are TGTGCCAGCAATGACAGGGGGTCCCGGGGCTACGAGCAGTACTTC. Translated, it gives CASNDRGSRGYEQYF.

V usage is TRBV2 and J usage is TRBJ2-1; 8 positions match TRBD2. Germline CDR1 reads SNHLY; CDR2 reads FYNNEI. CDR3 size: 13 residues. Trimming cost V 7 bases and J 7 bases; bases outside gene matches: 6. The CDR3 is CASTRLARNEQFF. CDR3 DNA sequence: TGTGCCAGCACGCGACTAGCGAGAAATGAGCAGTTCTTC.

This clone was observed a few times. The chain recombines TRBV30 with TRBJ2-5; possible D gene TRBD1, 5 bases. The V end was cut by 2 bases, the J end by 1 base, with 8 bases between. Germline CDR1 and CDR2: GTSNPN and SVGIG (reference sequence). The CDR3 has 13 residues. The CDR3 coding sequence is TGTGCCTGGAGTCGGACACTCCAAGAGACCCAGTACTTC. This sequence encodes CAWSRTLQETQYF. The entire variable domain, with the rest obtained from reference TRBV30 and TRBJ2-5, is as follows: SQTIHQWPATLVQPVGSPLSLECTVEGTSNPNLYWYRQAAGRGLQLLFYSVGIGQISSEVPQNLSASRPQDRQFILSSKKLLLSDSGFYLCAWSRTLQETQYFGPGTRLLVL.

This clone is categorized as medium-sized. CDR3 DNA: TGTGCCAGCAGTTACGGCGGGGAGGAGTTCTTC. Protein product: CASSYGGEEFF. This sequence joins TRBV6-5 and TRBJ2-1; possibly TRBD2 for D (6 bases). The CDR3 has 11 amino acids. V gave up 2 bases and J gave up 14 bases, with 10 bases separating them. Per germline, CDR1 MNHEY and CDR2 SVGAGI.

This clone has ten or more counts. The chain employs TRBV5-6 and TRBJ1-1; the D gene is possibly TRBD1 (6 bases). V lost 2 bases and J 0 bases, leaving 11 bases between the germline ends. CDR1 is SGHDT, CDR2 YYEEEE, per germline. The length of the CDR3 is 15 residues. The CDR3 DNA follows: TGTGCCAGCAGCTTAGGGACACCCATGAACACTGAAGCTTTCTTT. Encoded protein: CASSLGTPMNTEAFF. Full variable domain (rest looked up from reference TRBV5-6 and TRBJ1-1): DAGVTQSPTHLIKTRGQQVTLRCSPKSGHDTVSWYQQALGQGPQFIFQYYEEEERQRGNFPDRFSGHQFPNYSSELNVNALLLGDSALYLCASSLGTPMNTEAFFGQGTRLTVV.

This clone has a handful of counts. The chain joins TRBV10-1 to TRBJ2-5, with TRBD1 as a possible D gene (5 bases). Looked up from germline, CDR1 is WNHNN and CDR2 is SYGVQD (reference sequence). V lost 3 bases and J lost 2, with 10 bases in between. The length of the CDR3 is 14 residues. The CDR3 protein is CASSEQDGQETQYF. The CDR3 bases are TGCGCCAGCAGTGAACAGGACGGGCAAGAGACCCAGTACTTC.

This clone is deemed medium-sized (0.01 to 0.1%). V usage is TRBV5-1 and J usage is TRBJ2-2; no reliable D call. V was trimmed by 0 bases and J by 3 bases, leaving 9 bases between them. Germline CDR1 SGHRS, CDR2 YFSETQ. The CDR3 is made up of 15 amino acids. The CDR3 loop is CASSLDDTYTGELFF. The CDR3, as DNA: TGCGCCAGCAGCTTGGATGATACTTACACCGGGGAGCTGTTTTTT.

This clone rates as medium-sized. V usage is TRBV19 and J usage is TRBJ2-7; 7 nucleotides line up with TRBD1. The ends lost 5 bases at V and 7 bases at J; junction bases unmatched: 8. The CDR3 runs to 13 residues. CDR1 and CDR2 (germline): LNHDA, SQIVND (reference sequence). CDR3 sequence: CASSSKGAWEQYF. CDR3 DNA: TGTGCCAGTAGTTCGAAGGGGGCTTGGGAGCAGTACTTC.

The rearrangement uses TRBV2 and TRBJ2-7; D is perhaps TRBD2 (5 bases). The CDR3 is 12 residues long. Germline V gene sequence: CDR1 SNHLY, CDR2 FYNNEI. Trimming stripped 2 bases from V and 5 bases from J, with 7 bases between. The CDR3 DNA reads TGTGCCAGCAGTGAATCCGGGGACGAGCAGTACTTC. Its protein is CASSESGDEQYF.

The chain recombines TRBV28 with TRBJ1-6; 7 positions match TRBD1. The ends lost 6 bases at V and 5 bases at J; junction bases unmatched: 10. Germline V lookup: CDR1 MDHEN, CDR2 SYDVKM. The CDR3 loop spans 16 amino acids. As DNA, the CDR3 is TGTGCCAGCAGACTCGACAGGGAGGGGGATAATTCACCCCTCCACTTT. This encodes CASRLDREGDNSPLHF.

This clone was counted only a few times. The chain combines TRBV5-1 with TRBJ2-5; D not certain. Trimming cost V 1 base and J 5 bases, with 3 bases left between them. Germline CDR1 and CDR2: SGHRS and YFSETQ. CDR3 size: 11 residues. The CDR3 bases are TGCGCCAGCAGCTTGAGTGAGACCCAGTACTTC. Translating it yields CASSLSETQYF.

The rearrangement links TRBV6-4 to TRBJ2-2, with 10 bases that match TRBD2. Trimming cost V 6 bases and J 2 bases; bases outside gene matches: 6. Germline V CDR1 and CDR2: MRHNA, SNTAGT. CDR3 length: 16 amino acids. The CDR3, as DNA: TGTGCCAGCAGCAGACTAGCGGGCGAAAACACCGGGGAGCTGTTTTTT. It specifies CASSRLAGENTGELFF.

This clone was found a few times. In DNA form, the CDR3 reads TGTGCCAGCAGTAAGGGACAGGCAACTAATGAAAAACTGTTTTTT. Translation gives CASSKGQATNEKLFF. This chain uses TRBV6-1 with TRBJ1-4, with 8 bases matching TRBD1. J gave up 0 bases and V 5 bases, and 2 bases lay outside the gene matches. The CDR3 has 15 residues. Germline values: CDR1 MNHNS, CDR2 SASEGT.

V usage is TRBV28 and J usage is TRBJ1-2; TRBD1 might be the D (5 bases). The CDR3 length is 13 residues. Trimming took 5 bases from V and 7 from J, leaving 14 bases between them. Germline assignment: CDR1 MDHEN and CDR2 SYDVKM. The CDR3 region is CASSPQNGAGYTF. DNA for the CDR3: TGTGCCAGCAGTCCACAAAACGGGGCTGGCTACACCTTC.

The table lists this clone with a few counts. The chain combines TRBV7-2 with TRBJ1-1; unclear D gene. The germline V and J ends were trimmed by 1 base and 4 bases, with 7 bases remaining between them. Germline lookup yields CDR1 SGHTA and CDR2 FQGNSA. CDR3 size: 13 residues. In DNA, the CDR3 is TGTGCCAGCAGCTTAGATGGGGTCACTGAAGCTTTCTTT. This gives the protein CASSLDGVTEAFF.

This clone was counted between two and nine times. The DNA of the CDR3 is TGTGCCAGCAGTGCTACTAGCGGGGGGAGCACAGATACGCAGTATTTT. Its translation: CASSATSGGSTDTQYF. V and J are TRBV25-1 and TRBJ2-3; 12 nucleotides match TRBD2. V was pared by 4 bases and J by 0 bases, with 2 bases of the junction left unmatched. The germline gives CDR1 MGHDK, CDR2 SYGVNS. This CDR3 spans 16 amino acids.

The table lists this clone with a few counts. The CDR3 sequence is CASSLGRQAQYF. Here the CDR3 DNA reads TGTGCCAGCAGCTTAGGGCGGCAAGCGCAGTATTTT. V is TRBV7-2 and J is TRBJ2-3; D gene unclear. The CDR3 is 12 residues long. V was shortened by 1 base and J by 10 bases, with 9 bases between the two germline ends. The germline V gene has CDR1 SGHTA and CDR2 FQGNSA. Full variable domain (remainder filled in from reference TRBV7-2 and TRBJ2-3): GAGVSQSPSNKVTEKGKDVELRCDPISGHTALYWYRQSLGQGLEFLIYFQGNSAPDKSGLPSDRFSAERTGGSVSTLTIQRTQQEDSAVYLCASSLGRQAQYFGPGTRLTVL.

At least ten counts were recorded for this clone. Here the CDR3 DNA reads TGTGCCAGCAGTGAAAGGGGGACAGGTTGGACTGAAGCTTTCTTT. Its translation: CASSERGTGWTEAFF. V is TRBV6-1 and J is TRBJ1-1; the match to TRBD1 covers 8 bases. The CDR3 length is 15 residues. The junction had 7 bases not matched to a gene; V was cut back by 2 bases and J by 5 bases. Germline V gives CDR1 MNHNS, CDR2 SASEGT.